The 28 T cell receptor beta chains below were found in one sample sequenced in a study of blood T cells in healthy people across ages. PCR was performed a second time for 7 to 11 cycles using a sample-barcoded 5' primer and a J-beta primer mix. Each CDR3 protein is one row after TCRdb ran MiXCR on the 5' RACE reads. The repertoire holds about 400,000 distinct CDR3 sequences, with 52% as singletons. Source material: blood. The receptors stem from a man aged 60-69 years in good health.

The V and J genes are TRBV2 and TRBJ2-4; 7 positions agree with TRBD1. V shed 5 bases and J 2 bases; nucleotides not matched to a gene: 12. Germline V gene data show CDR1 as SNHLY and CDR2 as FYNNEI. CDR3 length: 17 residues. The CDR3 sequence is CASSHTGTVGTKNIQYF. The CDR3 bases are TGTGCCAGCAGTCATACCGGGACAGTCGGGACCAAAAACATTCAGTACTTC. The full variable domain, its missing parts supplied by reference TRBV2 and TRBJ2-4, is EPEVTQTPSHQVTQMGQEVILRCVPISNHLYFYWYRQILGQKVEFLVSFYNNEISEKSEIFDDQFSVERPDGSNFTLKIRSTKLEDSAMYFCASSHTGTVGTKNIQYFGAGTRLSVL.

The gene calls are TRBV6-5 and TRBJ1-6, with 8 nucleotides matching TRBD1. Germline V gives CDR1 MNHEY, CDR2 SVGAGI. The V and J ends lost 10 bases and 2 bases, in that order; junction bases with no gene match: 10. The CDR3 length is 16 residues. This CDR3 reads CATRQGAWTYNSPLHF. CDR3 nucleotide sequence: TGTGCCACCAGGCAGGGGGCGTGGACCTATAATTCACCCCTCCACTTT.

The V and J genes are TRBV7-2 and TRBJ2-3; 7 bases are shared with TRBD2. The V gene's germline CDR1 is SGHTA and CDR2 FQGNSA. The CDR3 length is 18 residues. After removal of 4 bases from V and 5 bases from J, the junction contained 18 bases not matched to a gene. The CDR3 reads CASSSLPWTRLKGDTQYF. Written as DNA, the CDR3 is TGTGCCAGCAGCTCATTACCTTGGACTAGGTTGAAGGGAGATACGCAGTATTTT.

At least ten counts were recorded for this clonotype. This chain connects TRBV20-1 to TRBJ2-1; TRBD2 might be the D (6 bases). V lost 1 base and J 9 bases, leaving 10 bases between the germline ends. CDR1 is DFQATT and CDR2 is SNEGSKA in the germline V gene (reference sequence). The CDR3 length is 12 residues. The CDR3 nucleotides read TGCAGTGCTAGAGTACCCGGGGGTGAGCAGTTCTTC. Protein: CSARVPGGEQFF.

Only a few counts were recorded for this clonotype. This sequence joins TRBV7-2 and TRBJ2-7; TRBD1 matches 7 bases. This CDR3 has 14 amino acids. Germline CDR1 and CDR2: SGHTA and FQGNSA. V shed 5 bases and J 4 bases; nucleotides not matched to a gene: 8. The CDR3 bases are TGTGCCAGCAGCCCGGGACAGTCCCAATACGAGCAGTACTTC. As protein: CASSPGQSQYEQYF.

The genes are TRBV20-1 and TRBJ2-1; perhaps TRBD2 as D (5 bases). Trimming left V 0 bases short and J 9 bases short, with 15 bases between. This CDR3 comprises 14 residues. Germline loops: CDR1 DFQATT, CDR2 SNEGSKA (reference sequence). CDR3 in amino acids: CSARDKAFEGEQFF. The CDR3 region has the DNA TGCAGTGCTAGAGATAAAGCTTTCGAGGGTGAGCAGTTCTTC.

The chain joins TRBV24-1 to TRBJ2-5; D not resolved. The CDR3 totals 15 residues. Trimming took 3 bases from V and 2 from J, leaving 12 bases between them. Germline loops: CDR1 KGHDR, CDR2 SFDVKD. CDR3 nucleotides: TGTGCCACCAGTGATCCTATAGACCCACAAGAGACCCAGTACTTC. Protein product: CATSDPIDPQETQYF.

The genes are TRBV20-1 and TRBJ1-2, with a tentative D call TRBD1 (5 bases). This CDR3 has 14 residues. The germline V gene has CDR1 DFQATT and CDR2 SNEGSKA (reference sequence). V lost 6 bases and J 4 bases, leaving 18 bases between the germline ends. CDR3 coding DNA: TGCAGTGCCCGAAACAGGACGGACCTCTATGGCTACACCTTC. Translating it yields CSARNRTDLYGYTF.

The chain joins TRBV20-1 to TRBJ2-4, with TRBD2 identical over 10 bases. The germline V gene has CDR1 DFQATT and CDR2 SNEGSKA (reference sequence). The CDR3 spans 13 residues. Trimming took 0 bases from V and 8 from J; bases not matched to a gene: 1. CDR3 residues: CSARETSGHIQYF. The CDR3 DNA is TGCAGTGCTAGAGAGACTAGCGGGCACATTCAGTACTTC.

The chain uses TRBV7-3 and TRBJ1-1, with D perhaps matching TRBD1 (5 bases). Trimming stripped 2 bases from V and 6 bases from J, with 13 bases between. Germline CDR1 and CDR2: SGHTA and FQGTGA. CDR3 length: 14 residues. The CDR3 DNA sequence: TGTGCCAGCAGCTTATGGGGGTCAACCTCTGAAGCTTTCTTT. Translated, it gives CASSLWGSTSEAFF.

This chain uses TRBV29-1 with TRBJ2-7, with 10 positions matching TRBD1. V lost 4 bases, J lost 4 bases, and 4 bases stayed unmatched. The CDR3 has 13 residues. In germline, CDR1 is SQVTM, CDR2 ANQGSEA. The DNA for the CDR3 is TGCAGCGTTGTGACAGGGGGCAATTACGAGCAGTACTTC. This sequence encodes CSVVTGGNYEQYF.

This clonotype showed up many times. The genes are TRBV7-2 and TRBJ2-4, with D unclear. With 0 bases removed from V and 7 bases from J, the gap between germline ends came to 16 bases. Germline V gene data show CDR1 as SGHTA and CDR2 as FQGNSA. The CDR3 has 16 residues. In DNA form, the CDR3 reads TGTGCCAGCAGCTTAGCGCTGACCAGCCCAAGGAACATTCAGTACTTC. It specifies CASSLALTSPRNIQYF.

This clonotype was observed once. The chain links TRBV5-6 to TRBJ2-7; D gene ambiguous. Per germline, CDR1 SGHDT and CDR2 YYEEEE. Trimming pared 5 bases from V and 3 bases from J, leaving 18 bases between. This CDR3 contains 15 residues. The CDR3 loop is CASSYRALGSYEQYF. CDR3 coding DNA: TGTGCCAGCAGTTACCGGGCCCTCGGCAGCTACGAGCAGTACTTC. The complete variable domain, with remaining parts taken from reference TRBV5-6 and TRBJ2-7, reads DAGVTQSPTHLIKTRGQQVTLRCSPKSGHDTVSWYQQALGQGPQFIFQYYEEEERQRGNFPDRFSGHQFPNYSSELNVNALLLGDSALYLCASSYRALGSYEQYFGPGTRLTVT.

This clonotype was detected only a few times. The chain is built from TRBV3-1 and TRBJ1-2, with no clear D. Trimming took 0 bases from V and 0 from J, leaving 5 bases between them. CDR1 LGHDT and CDR2 YNNKEL come from the germline V gene (reference sequence). There are 14 residues in the CDR3. DNA of the CDR3: TGTGCCAGCAGCCAAGATGCAACTAACTATGGCTACACCTTC. It is translated as CASSQDATNYGYTF.

V is TRBV7-2 and J is TRBJ2-7; 10 nucleotides agree with TRBD2. With V trimmed by 5 bases and J by 6 bases, 7 bases remained unmatched. CDR3 size: 14 residues. Looked up from germline, CDR1 is SGHTA and CDR2 is FQGNSA. CDR3 residues: CASSPAGGPCEQYF. The CDR3 nucleotides are TGTGCCAGCAGCCCAGCGGGGGGGCCTTGCGAGCAGTACTTC.

The rearrangement uses TRBV7-2 and TRBJ1-2; perhaps TRBD1 as D (6 bases). Germline-derived CDR1 and CDR2 are SGHTA and FQGNSA. The CDR3 is 14 amino acids. The germline V and J ends were trimmed by 6 bases and 2 bases, with 13 bases remaining between them. CDR3 loop: CASSSLTGNYGYTF. DNA of the CDR3: TGTGCCAGCAGTTCGCTAACAGGGAACTATGGCTACACCTTC.

Only a few counts were recorded for this clonotype. The rearrangement joins TRBV7-9 to TRBJ2-7, with D perhaps TRBD2 (5 bases). The J call may not be correct, given that the DNA end is closer to TRBJ2-5. The CDR3 is 15 residues long. In germline, CDR1 is SEHNR, CDR2 FQNEAQ (reference sequence). CDR3 sequence: CASSLGGLSRETQYF. The DNA of the CDR3 is TGTGCCAGCAGCTTAGGTGGACTCTCCCGGGAGACCCAGTACTTC.

This chain joins TRBV7-2 and TRBJ2-1; 9 nucleotides match TRBD2. Trimming removed 1 base from V and 4 bases from J; junction bases left unmatched: 8. There are 17 residues in the CDR3. Germline V gives CDR1 SGHTA, CDR2 FQGNSA. The CDR3 spells CASSLVGLAGNYNEQFF. CDR3 in DNA: TGTGCCAGCAGCTTAGTGGGTCTAGCGGGGAATTACAATGAGCAGTTCTTC.

This clonotype has a handful of counts. This chain joins TRBV20-1 and TRBJ2-7, with 7 bases identical to TRBD1. Trimming at V came to 7 bases and at J to 5 bases, leaving 11 bases not matched to a gene. The CDR3 sequence is 13 residues long. The germline gives CDR1 DFQATT, CDR2 SNEGSKA (reference sequence). This CDR3 is CSGQTGLFHEQYF. The CDR3 nucleotides read TGCAGTGGTCAGACAGGGTTATTCCACGAGCAGTACTTC.

The J gene is TRBJ2-6, the V gene TRBV20-1; D might be TRBD2 (5 bases). CDR1 is DFQATT, CDR2 SNEGSKA, per germline (reference sequence). V was clipped by 6 bases and J by 3 bases, with 15 bases between them. This CDR3 has 15 amino acids. The CDR3 spells CSASKEGSGANVLTF. Here the CDR3 DNA reads TGCAGTGCATCAAAAGAGGGAAGTGGGGCCAACGTCCTGACTTTC.

This clonotype was picked up a small number of times. The V gene is TRBV27, the J gene TRBJ1-6; D is uncertain. Germline V gives CDR1 MNHEY, CDR2 SMNVEV (reference sequence). There are 14 residues in the CDR3. V lost 3 bases and J 5 bases, leaving 8 bases between the germline ends. The CDR3 sequence is CASSFRKNNSPLHF. The DNA of the CDR3 is TGTGCCAGCAGTTTTCGGAAAAATAATTCACCCCTCCACTTT.

This clonotype has a single count. The V gene is TRBV29-1, the J gene TRBJ2-1; TRBD1 is a possible D gene (6 bases). The germline CDR1 and CDR2 sequences are SQVTM and ANQGSEA. The V end lost 1 base, the J end lost 9 bases, and 16 bases lay between the germline ends. The CDR3 contains 14 residues. The DNA for the CDR3 is TGCAGCGTTGAAGGTCGGGACACTATGTTTGAGCAGTTCTTC. This gives the protein CSVEGRDTMFEQFF.

On this clonotype itself: At one of its ends the junction is not consistent with the germline gene, which may arise from a read error. The chain joins TRBV20-1 to TRBJ2-1; weak D call: TRBD2 (5 bases). CDR1 and CDR2 from the germline V gene are DFQATT and SNEGSKA (reference sequence). The length of the CDR3 is 16 residues. The CDR3 bases are TGCAGTGCTAGAGAGGTAGCGAGCCGCTCCCACAATGAGCAGTTCTTC. This translates into CSAREVASRSHNEQFF.

This clonotype was found once. A much larger clone sits a single nucleotide away, making a read error possible. V is TRBV7-2 and J is TRBJ1-4, with D tentatively TRBD1 (6 bases). This CDR3 has 14 amino acids. Trimming shortened V by 5 bases and J by 8 bases, and 15 bases separated the two germline ends. Germline CDR1 and CDR2: SGHTA and FQGNSA. CDR3 in DNA: TGTGCCAGCAGCCCCGACGGGGGGCGGGAAAAACTGTTTTTT. It codes for CASSPDGGREKLFF.

This clonotype came up a few times. J is TRBJ2-2 and V is TRBV20-1, with 10 bases identical to TRBD2. The CDR3 has 15 amino acids. With V trimmed by 3 bases and J by 5 bases, 6 bases remained unmatched. The germline gives CDR1 DFQATT, CDR2 SNEGSKA (reference sequence). The CDR3 is CSASRSGRDTGELFF. CDR3 in DNA: TGCAGTGCTAGTAGAAGCGGGAGGGATACCGGGGAGCTGTTTTTT.

This sequence joins TRBV29-1 and TRBJ2-5, with 8 nucleotides matching TRBD2. The last part of the DNA fits TRBJ2-7 better; the J call may be wrong. Germline V gene data show CDR1 as SQVTM and CDR2 as ANQGSEA. There are 15 residues in the CDR3. As DNA, the CDR3 is TGCAGCGTTGAGGGTGCACGGGAGGGCGTAAACGAGCAGTACTTC. It yields the protein CSVEGAREGVNEQYF.

The chain carries TRBV20-1 and TRBJ2-7; TRBD2 agrees at 7 bases. Looked up from germline, CDR1 is DFQATT and CDR2 is SNEGSKA (reference sequence). Losses at the gene ends were 1 base for V and 5 bases for J; bases not matched to a gene: 11. CDR3 length equals 15 residues. The CDR3 coding sequence is TGCAGTGCTAGAGGGGGACTACGCGTTGGCCACGAGCAGTACTTC. Translation gives CSARGGLRVGHEQYF.

This clonotype was detected a few times. The J gene is TRBJ2-7, the V gene TRBV5-1; 13 bases agree with TRBD2. The trim removed 4 bases at V and 2 bases at J, leaving 6 bases unmatched. Germline V gene lookup returns CDR1 SGHRS and CDR2 YFSETQ. The CDR3 contains 16 residues. CDR3 coding DNA: TGCGCCAGCAGCGCGGGACTAGCGGGGAATACCTACGAGCAGTACTTC. It translates to CASSAGLAGNTYEQYF. Full variable domain (remainder filled in from reference TRBV5-1 and TRBJ2-7): KAGVTQTPRYLIKTRGQQVTLSCSPISGHRSVSWYQQTPGQGLQFLFEYFSETQRNKGNFPGRFSGRQFSNSRSEMNVSTLELGDSALYLCASSAGLAGNTYEQYFGPGTRLTVT.